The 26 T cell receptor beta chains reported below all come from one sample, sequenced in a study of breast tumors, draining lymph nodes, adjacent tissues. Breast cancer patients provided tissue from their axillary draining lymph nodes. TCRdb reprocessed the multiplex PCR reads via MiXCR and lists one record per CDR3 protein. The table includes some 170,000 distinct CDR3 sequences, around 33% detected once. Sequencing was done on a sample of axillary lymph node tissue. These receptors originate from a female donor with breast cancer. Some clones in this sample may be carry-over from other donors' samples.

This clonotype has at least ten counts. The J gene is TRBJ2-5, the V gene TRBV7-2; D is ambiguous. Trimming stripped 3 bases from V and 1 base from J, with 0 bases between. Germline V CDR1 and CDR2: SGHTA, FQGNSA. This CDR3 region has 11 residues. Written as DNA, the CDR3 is TGTGCCAGCAGCTTCCAAGAGACCCAGTACTTC. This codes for CASSFQETQYF.

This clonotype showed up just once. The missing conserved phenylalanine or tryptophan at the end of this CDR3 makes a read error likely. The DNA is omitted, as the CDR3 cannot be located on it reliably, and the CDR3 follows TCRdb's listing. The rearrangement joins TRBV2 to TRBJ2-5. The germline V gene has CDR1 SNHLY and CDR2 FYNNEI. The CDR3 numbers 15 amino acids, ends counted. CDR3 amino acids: CASRSGSAFGYTFGS.

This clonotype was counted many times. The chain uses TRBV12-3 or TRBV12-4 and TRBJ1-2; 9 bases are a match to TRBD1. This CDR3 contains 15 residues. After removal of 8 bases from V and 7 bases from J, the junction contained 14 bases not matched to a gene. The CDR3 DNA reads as TGTGCCAGCGGGGATCCAGGGACAGGGAGTTTTGGCTACACCTTC. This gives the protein CASGDPGTGSFGYTF.

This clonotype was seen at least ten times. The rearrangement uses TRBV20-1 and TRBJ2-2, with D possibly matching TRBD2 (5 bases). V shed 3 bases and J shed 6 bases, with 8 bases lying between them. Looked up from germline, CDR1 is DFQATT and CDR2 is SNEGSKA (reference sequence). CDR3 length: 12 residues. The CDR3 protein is CSARRESGELFF. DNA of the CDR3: TGCAGTGCTAGGAGGGAATCCGGGGAGCTGTTTTTT.

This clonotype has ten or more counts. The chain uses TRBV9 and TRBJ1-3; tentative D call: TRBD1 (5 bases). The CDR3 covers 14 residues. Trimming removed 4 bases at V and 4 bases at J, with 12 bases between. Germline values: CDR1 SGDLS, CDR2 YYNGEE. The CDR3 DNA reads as TGTGCCAGCAGCTCTGGGGGTACGGGAAACACCATATATTTT. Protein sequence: CASSSGGTGNTIYF.

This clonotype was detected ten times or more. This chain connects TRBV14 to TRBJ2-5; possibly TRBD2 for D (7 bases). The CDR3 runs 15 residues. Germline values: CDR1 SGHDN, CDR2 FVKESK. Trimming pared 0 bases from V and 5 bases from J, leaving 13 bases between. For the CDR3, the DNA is TGTGCCAGCAGCCAAGATCGGGGGGCTCTTGAGACCCAGTACTTC. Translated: CASSQDRGALETQYF.

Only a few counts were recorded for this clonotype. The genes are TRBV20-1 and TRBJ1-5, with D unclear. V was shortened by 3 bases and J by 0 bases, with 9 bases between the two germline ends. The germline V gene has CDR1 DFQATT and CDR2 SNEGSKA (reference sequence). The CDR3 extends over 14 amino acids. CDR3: CSASGGYSNQPQHF. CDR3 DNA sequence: TGCAGTGCTAGTGGCGGATATAGCAATCAGCCCCAGCATTTT.

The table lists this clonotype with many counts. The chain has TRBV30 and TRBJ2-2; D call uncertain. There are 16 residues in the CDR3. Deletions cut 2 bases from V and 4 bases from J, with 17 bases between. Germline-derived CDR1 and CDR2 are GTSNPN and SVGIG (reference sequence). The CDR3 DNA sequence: TGTGCCTGGAGTCGAATCGTCCCCCTGGGCACCGGGGAGCTGTTTTTT. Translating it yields CAWSRIVPLGTGELFF.

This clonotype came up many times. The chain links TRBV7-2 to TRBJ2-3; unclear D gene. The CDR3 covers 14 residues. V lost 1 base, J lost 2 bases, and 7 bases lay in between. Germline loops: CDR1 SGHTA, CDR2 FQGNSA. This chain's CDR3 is CASSLELFTDTQYF. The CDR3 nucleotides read TGTGCCAGCAGCTTAGAACTTTTCACAGATACGCAGTATTTT.

The CDR3 sequence is CASSHRGPVDTQYF. DNA of the CDR3: TGTGCCAGCAGCCACAGGGGGCCGGTAGATACGCAGTATTTT. The chain combines TRBV6-1 with TRBJ2-3; 9 positions agree with TRBD1. This CDR3 contains 14 residues. Germline V gene lookup returns CDR1 MNHNS and CDR2 SASEGT. V shed 6 bases, J shed 5 bases, and the junction held 6 bases outside the gene matches.

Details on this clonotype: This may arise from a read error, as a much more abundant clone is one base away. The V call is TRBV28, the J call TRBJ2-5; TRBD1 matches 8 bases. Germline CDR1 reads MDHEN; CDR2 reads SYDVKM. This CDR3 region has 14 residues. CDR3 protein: CGSSFSGGGETQYF. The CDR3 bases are TGTGGCAGCAGTTTTTCAGGGGGCGGGGAGACCCAGTACTTC.

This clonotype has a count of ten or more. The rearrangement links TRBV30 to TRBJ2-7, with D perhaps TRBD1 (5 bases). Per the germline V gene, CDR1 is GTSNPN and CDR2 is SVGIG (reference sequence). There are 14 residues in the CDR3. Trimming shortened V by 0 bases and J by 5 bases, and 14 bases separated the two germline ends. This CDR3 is CAWSVWGAWDEQYF. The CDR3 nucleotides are TGTGCCTGGAGTGTTTGGGGCGCGTGGGACGAGCAGTACTTC. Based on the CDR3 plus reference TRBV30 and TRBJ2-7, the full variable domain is SQTIHQWPATLVQPVGSPLSLECTVEGTSNPNLYWYRQAAGRGLQLLFYSVGIGQISSEVPQNLSASRPQDRQFILSSKKLLLSDSGFYLCAWSVWGAWDEQYFGPGTRLTVT.

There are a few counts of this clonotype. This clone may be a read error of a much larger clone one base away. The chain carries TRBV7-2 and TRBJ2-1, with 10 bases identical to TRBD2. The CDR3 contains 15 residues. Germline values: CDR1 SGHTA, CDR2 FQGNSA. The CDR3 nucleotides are TGTGCCAGCAGCCTGGGACTAGCGACCTACAATGAGCAGCTCTTC. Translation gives CASSLGLATYNEQLF.

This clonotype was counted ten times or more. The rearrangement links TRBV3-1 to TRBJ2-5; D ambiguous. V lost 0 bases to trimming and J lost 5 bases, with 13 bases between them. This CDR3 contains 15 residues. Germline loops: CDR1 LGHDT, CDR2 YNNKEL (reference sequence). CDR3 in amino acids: CASSQDLGPRETQYF. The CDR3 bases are TGTGCCAGCAGCCAAGATCTTGGGCCTCGGGAGACCCAGTACTTC.

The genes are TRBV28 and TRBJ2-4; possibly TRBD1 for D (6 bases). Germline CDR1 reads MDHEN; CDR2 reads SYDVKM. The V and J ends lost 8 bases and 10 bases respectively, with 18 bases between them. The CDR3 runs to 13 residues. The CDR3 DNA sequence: TGTGCCAGCGGCGAGGACAGTCCATTTATTCAGTACTTC. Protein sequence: CASGEDSPFIQYF. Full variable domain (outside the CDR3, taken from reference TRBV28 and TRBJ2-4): DVKVTQSSRYLVKRTGEKVFLECVQDMDHENMFWYRQDPGLGLRLIYFSYDVKMKEKGDIPEGYSVSREKKERFSLILESASTNQTSMYLCASGEDSPFIQYFGAGTRLSVL.

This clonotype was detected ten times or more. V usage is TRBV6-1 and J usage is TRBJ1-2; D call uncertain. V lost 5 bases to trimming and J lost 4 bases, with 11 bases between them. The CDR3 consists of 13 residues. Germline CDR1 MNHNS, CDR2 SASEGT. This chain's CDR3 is CASSRQSPYGYTF. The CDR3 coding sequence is TGTGCCAGCAGTCGCCAAAGTCCCTATGGCTACACCTTC.

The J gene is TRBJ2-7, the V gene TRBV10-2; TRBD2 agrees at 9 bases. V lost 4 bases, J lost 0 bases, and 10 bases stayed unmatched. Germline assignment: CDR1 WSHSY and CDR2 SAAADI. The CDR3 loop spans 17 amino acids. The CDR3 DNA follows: TGCGCCAGCAGTGCTAGAGATCTAGCGGGAAGCTCCTACGAGCAGTACTTC. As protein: CASSARDLAGSSYEQYF.

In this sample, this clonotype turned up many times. For the CDR3, the DNA is TGTGCCAGCACTAACTCCCCGAATGAGCAGTTCTTC. It yields the protein CASTNSPNEQFF. The V gene is TRBV7-9, the J gene TRBJ2-1; D is undetermined. Trimming removed 7 bases from V and 7 bases from J, with 11 bases in between. The CDR3 has 12 residues. Germline CDR1 reads SEHNR; CDR2 reads FQNEAQ (reference sequence).

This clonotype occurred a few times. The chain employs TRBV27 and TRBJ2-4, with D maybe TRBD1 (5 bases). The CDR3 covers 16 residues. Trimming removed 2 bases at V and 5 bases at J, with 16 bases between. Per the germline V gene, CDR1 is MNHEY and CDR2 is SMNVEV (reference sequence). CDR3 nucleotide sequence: TGTGCCAGCAGTTTAGGGGCAGGGTGGTCCGAAAACATTCAGTACTTC. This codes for CASSLGAGWSENIQYF.

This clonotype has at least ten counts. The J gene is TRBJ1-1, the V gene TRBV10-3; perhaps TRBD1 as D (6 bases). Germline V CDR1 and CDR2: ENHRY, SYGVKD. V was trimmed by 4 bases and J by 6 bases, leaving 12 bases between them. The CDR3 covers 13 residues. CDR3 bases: TGTGCCATCAGTGGAACAGGGAAACCTGAAGCTTTCTTT. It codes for CAISGTGKPEAFF.

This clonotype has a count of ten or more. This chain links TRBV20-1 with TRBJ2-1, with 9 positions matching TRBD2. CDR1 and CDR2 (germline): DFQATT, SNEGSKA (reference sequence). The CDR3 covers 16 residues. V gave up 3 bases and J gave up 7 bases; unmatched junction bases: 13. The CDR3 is CSASHIAGGICNEQFF. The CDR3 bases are TGCAGTGCTAGTCATATTGCGGGGGGGATTTGTAATGAGCAGTTCTTC.

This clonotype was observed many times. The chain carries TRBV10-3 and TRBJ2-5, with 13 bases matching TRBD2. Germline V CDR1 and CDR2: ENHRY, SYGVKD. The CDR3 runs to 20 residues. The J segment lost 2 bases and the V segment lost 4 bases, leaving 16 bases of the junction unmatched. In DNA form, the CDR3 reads TGTGCCATCAGTGCTTCCGGGACTAGCGGGGCCGTGGCCCCTCAAGAGACCCAGTACTTC. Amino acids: CAISASGTSGAVAPQETQYF.

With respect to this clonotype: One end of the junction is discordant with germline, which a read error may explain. The CDR3 sequence: CASSSFADTQCF. The CDR3 DNA sequence: TGTGCCAGCAGCTCGTTCGCAGATACGCAGTGCTTT. The genes are TRBV7-2 and TRBJ2-3, with D uncertain. CDR1 and CDR2 from the germline V gene are SGHTA and FQGNSA. CDR3 length: 12 amino acids.

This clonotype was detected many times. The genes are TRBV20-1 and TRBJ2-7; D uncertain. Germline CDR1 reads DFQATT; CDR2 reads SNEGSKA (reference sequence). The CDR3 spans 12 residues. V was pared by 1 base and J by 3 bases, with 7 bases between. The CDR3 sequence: CSARVGLYEQYF. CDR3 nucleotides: TGCAGTGCTAGAGTGGGCCTCTACGAGCAGTACTTC.

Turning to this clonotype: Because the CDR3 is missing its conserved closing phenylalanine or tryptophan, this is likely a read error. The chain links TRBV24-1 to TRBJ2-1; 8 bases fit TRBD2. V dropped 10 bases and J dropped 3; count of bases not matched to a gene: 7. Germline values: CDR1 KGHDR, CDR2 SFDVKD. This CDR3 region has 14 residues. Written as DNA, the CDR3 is TGTGCCACGACTCCGGGGGGGGACTACAATGAGCAGTTCCTC. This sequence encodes CATTPGGDYNEQFL.

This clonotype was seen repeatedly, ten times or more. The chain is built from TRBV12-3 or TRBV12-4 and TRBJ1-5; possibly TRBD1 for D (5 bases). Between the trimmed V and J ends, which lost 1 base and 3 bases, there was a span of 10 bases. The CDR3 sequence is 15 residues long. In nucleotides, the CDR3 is TGTGCCAGCAGTTTAGGCAGGGTGTACAATCAGCCCCAGCATTTT. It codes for CASSLGRVYNQPQHF.